Below, 16 T cell receptor beta chains from the same sample are listed, as sequenced in a study of CD8 T cells in ankylosing spondylitis. TCRdb processed the 5' RACE reads anew with MiXCR; each CDR3 protein has one entry. The data show 180,000 or so distinct CDR3 sequences, under 14% seen once. Material for sequencing was blood, either unsorted or a sorted T cell fraction (not recorded which). The receptors were sampled from a male donor with ankylosing spondylitis or in good health (not recorded which).

This clonotype occurred many times. V and J are TRBV11-2 and TRBJ1-4; 9 nucleotides align to TRBD1. Germline V gives CDR1 SGHAT, CDR2 FQNNGV. This CDR3 is 15 amino acids long. V was clipped by 5 bases and J by 7 bases; unmatched bases: 8. The CDR3, as DNA: TGTGCCAGCAGCCGAAGGGGGACAGGGTTTGAAAAACTGTTTTTT. It specifies CASSRRGTGFEKLFF.

This clonotype showed up just a few times. The chain is built from TRBV20-1 and TRBJ2-5; D might be TRBD2 (6 bases). The germline V gene encodes CDR1 DFQATT and CDR2 SNEGSKA (reference sequence). V was pared by 0 bases and J by 4 bases, with 9 bases between. The CDR3 extends over 13 amino acids. The CDR3 reads CSARDGGLETQYF. Written as DNA, the CDR3 is TGCAGTGCTAGAGATGGGGGGTTAGAGACCCAGTACTTC.

This clonotype appeared many times. The genes are TRBV6-1 and TRBJ2-5, with TRBD2 matching 9 bases. Unmatched junction bases numbered 12, after V lost 7 bases and J lost 9 bases. The CDR3 consists of 14 residues. The V gene's germline CDR1 is MNHNS and CDR2 SASEGT. CDR3 DNA: TGTGCCAGCACCCGTAGCGGGGGCGCAGAACCCCAGTACTTC. Translated: CASTRSGGAEPQYF.

In this sample, this clonotype turned up many times. The chain uses TRBV5-1 and TRBJ2-2; D gene uncertain. The CDR3 runs to 15 residues. Looked up from germline, CDR1 is SGHRS and CDR2 is YFSETQ. Trimming removed 0 bases at V and 5 bases at J, with 11 bases between. CDR3 in DNA: TGCGCCAGCAGCTTGGAACATCCCCGGACCGGGGAGCTGTTTTTT. The encoded protein is CASSLEHPRTGELFF.

Many counts were recorded for this clonotype. This chain links TRBV19 with TRBJ2-1; D uncertain. Looked up from germline, CDR1 is LNHDA and CDR2 is SQIVND (reference sequence). The CDR3 spans 13 residues. V dropped 3 bases and J dropped 7 bases, with 10 bases sitting between them. The CDR3 loop reads CASSIGLRNEQFF. The CDR3 nucleotides are TGTGCCAGTAGTATCGGGCTCAGGAATGAGCAGTTCTTC.

This clonotype was seen repeatedly, ten times or more. This CDR3 is CASSPARGSGYTF. The CDR3 DNA reads as TGTGCCAGCTCACCAGCCAGGGGGTCTGGCTACACCTTC. V gene TRBV18 combines with J gene TRBJ1-2; 7 positions match TRBD1. Germline V gene sequence: CDR1 KGHSH, CDR2 LQKENI. This CDR3 contains 13 residues. V dropped 2 bases and J dropped 7; count of bases not matched to a gene: 4.

Ten or more counts support this clonotype. The rearrangement links TRBV12-3 or TRBV12-4 to TRBJ2-2; 9 nucleotides align to TRBD2. Trimming at V came to 5 bases and at J to 2 bases, leaving 6 bases not matched to a gene. This CDR3 contains 16 residues. CDR3 DNA: TGTGCCAGCAGTCCTCGCGGGGGGGCAAACACCGGGGAGCTGTTTTTT. Its protein is CASSPRGGANTGELFF.

This clonotype was counted at least ten times. The J gene is TRBJ1-2, the V gene TRBV29-1, with D hard to call. The V gene lost 6 bases and the J gene lost 6 bases, with 8 bases spanning the gap. The CDR3 spans 10 residues. The V gene's germline CDR1 is SQVTM and CDR2 ANQGSEA. CDR3 loop: CSVPLDGYTF. CDR3 nucleotide sequence: TGCAGCGTCCCCTTGGATGGCTACACCTTC.

This clonotype showed up many times. J is TRBJ2-7 and V is TRBV29-1; 11 bases are a match to TRBD2. Germline CDR1 reads SQVTM; CDR2 reads ANQGSEA. J was trimmed by 2 bases and V by 6 bases; bases with no gene match: 6. This CDR3 spans 14 amino acids. DNA for the CDR3: TGCAGCGTCGAGACTAGCGGGACGACCTACGAGCAGTACTTC. Translated, it gives CSVETSGTTYEQYF.

This clonotype was recorded only once. This chain links TRBV6-2 or TRBV6-3 with TRBJ2-7; possibly TRBD1 for D (5 bases). The CDR3 is 15 residues long. V lost 7 bases, J lost 6 bases, and 22 bases lay in between. Germline CDR1 MNHEY, CDR2 SVGEGT. CDR3 in amino acids: CASTLTEPAVREQYF. The CDR3 coding sequence is TGTGCCAGCACCTTGACAGAACCAGCTGTACGCGAGCAGTACTTC.

The chain has TRBV11-2 and TRBJ2-7; TRBD1 matches at 8 bases. V shed 5 bases, J shed 6 bases, and the junction held 9 bases outside the gene matches. The CDR3 has 14 amino acids. Per the germline V gene, CDR1 is SGHAT and CDR2 is FQNNGV. The CDR3 DNA is TGTGCCAGCAGCCGGGACAGGCAGGCTCTCGAGCAGTACTTC. Amino acids: CASSRDRQALEQYF.

This clonotype was counted only a few times. This chain uses TRBV5-1 with TRBJ2-5; TRBD1 is a possible D gene (5 bases). The CDR3 runs to 14 residues. Per germline, CDR1 SGHRS and CDR2 YFSETQ. V shed 0 bases and J shed 1 base, with 7 bases lying between them. CDR3 sequence: CASSLGQTQETQYF. The CDR3 DNA reads TGCGCCAGCAGCTTGGGACAGACCCAAGAGACCCAGTACTTC.

This clonotype was counted between two and nine times. This chain uses TRBV5-1 with TRBJ1-2; 7 nucleotides line up with TRBD1. Germline lookup yields CDR1 SGHRS and CDR2 YFSETQ. This CDR3 is 15 amino acids long. Germline trimming cut 2 bases from V and 4 bases from J; bases unmatched to any gene: 8. CDR3 sequence: CASSFQGGDSYGYTF. The CDR3 bases are TGCGCCAGCAGCTTCCAGGGGGGGGATTCCTATGGCTACACCTTC.

This clonotype was counted ten times or more. V and J are TRBV4-1 and TRBJ2-2, with TRBD2 as a possible D gene (5 bases). Trimming shortened V by 0 bases and J by 7 bases, and 9 bases separated the two germline ends. The CDR3 totals 14 residues. The germline V gene has CDR1 MGHRA and CDR2 YSYEKL. This CDR3 reads CASSQDKGDGELFF. DNA of the CDR3: TGCGCCAGCAGCCAAGATAAGGGAGACGGGGAGCTGTTTTTT.

This clonotype was picked up many times. This chain joins TRBV20-1 and TRBJ2-1, with 7 bases aligning to TRBD1. CDR1 is DFQATT, CDR2 SNEGSKA, per germline (reference sequence). This CDR3 has 15 residues. Trimming took 4 bases from V and 7 from J; bases not matched to a gene: 13. CDR3 sequence (DNA): TGCAGTGCTACACCACCGAGGGGGCCTTTGAATGAGCAGTTCTTC. As protein: CSATPPRGPLNEQFF.

This clonotype was found a few times. The genes are TRBV20-1 and TRBJ1-4; TRBD1 is a possible D gene (5 bases). The CDR3 has 12 residues. V was shortened by 6 bases and J by 10 bases, with 15 bases between the two germline ends. Germline-derived CDR1 and CDR2 are DFQATT and SNEGSKA (reference sequence). The CDR3 DNA follows: TGCAGTGCCAGGGAAGGGGATGGAAAACTGTTTTTT. Protein: CSAREGDGKLFF.